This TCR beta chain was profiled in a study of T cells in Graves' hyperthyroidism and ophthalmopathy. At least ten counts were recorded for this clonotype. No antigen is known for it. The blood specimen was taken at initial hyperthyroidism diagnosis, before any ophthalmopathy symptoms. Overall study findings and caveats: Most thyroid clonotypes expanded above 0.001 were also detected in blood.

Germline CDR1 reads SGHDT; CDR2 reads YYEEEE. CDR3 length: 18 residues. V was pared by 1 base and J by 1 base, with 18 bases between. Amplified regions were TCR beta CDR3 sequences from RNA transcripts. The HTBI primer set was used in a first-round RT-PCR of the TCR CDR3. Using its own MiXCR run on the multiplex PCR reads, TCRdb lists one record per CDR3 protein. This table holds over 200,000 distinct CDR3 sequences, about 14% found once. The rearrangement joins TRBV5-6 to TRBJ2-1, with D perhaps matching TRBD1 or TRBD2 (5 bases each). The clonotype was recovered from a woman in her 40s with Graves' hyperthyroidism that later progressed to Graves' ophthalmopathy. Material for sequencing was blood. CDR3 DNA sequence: TGTGCCAGCAGCTTGATGGCCCTTTGGGGGATGTCCTACAATGAGCAGTTCTTC. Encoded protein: CASSLMALWGMSYNEQFF. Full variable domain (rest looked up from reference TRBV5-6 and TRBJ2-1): DAGVTQSPTHLIKTRGQQVTLRCSPKSGHDTVSWYQQALGQGPQFIFQYYEEEERQRGNFPDRFSGHQFPNYSSELNVNALLLGDSALYLCASSLMALWGMSYNEQFFGPGTRLTVL.